These 4 T cell receptor beta chains were sequenced from one sample in a study of CD8+ T cells in alopecia areata. Following RNA extraction, reverse transcription yielded cDNA that acted as the sequencing template. Method: immunoSEQ multiplex PCR; TCRdb's copy keeps in-frame clones and lacks some. The repertoire holds about 150,000 clones, around 50% seen once, with approximately 19% in the top ten. The sequences come from CD8+ T cells sorted from blood, collected at week 0. Receptors were obtained from a human donor with alopecia areata.

This clone occurred a few times. This chain links TRBV4-3 with TRBJ2-2; 9 bases match TRBD1. The CDR3 consists of 16 residues. Germline V CDR1 and CDR2: LGHNA, YSLEER. J was trimmed by 1 base and V by 3 bases; bases with no gene match: 3. The CDR3 nucleotides are TGCGCCAGCAGCCAGGACAGGGGTTTGAACACCGGGGAGCTGTTTTTT. It specifies CASSQDRGLNTGELFF.

V gene TRBV29-1 combines with J gene TRBJ2-3, with D perhaps TRBD1 (5 bases). The CDR3 runs to 16 residues. V lost 1 base and J lost 0, with 14 bases in between. Germline-derived CDR1 and CDR2 are SQVTM and ANQGSEA. The CDR3 DNA follows: TGCAGCGTTGAAGGAGGCGACAGCGCTAGCACAGATACGCAGTATTTT. Its protein product is CSVEGGDSASTDTQYF.

The rearrangement joins TRBV4-3 to TRBJ2-7; 7 bases line up with TRBD2. The V segment lost 1 base and the J segment 4 bases; nucleotides outside the gene matches: 7. CDR3 length: 15 residues. Germline V lookup: CDR1 LGHNA, CDR2 YSLEER. The CDR3 protein is CASSQARTSSYEQYF. CDR3 in DNA: TGCGCCAGCAGCCAAGCTCGGACTAGTTCTTACGAGCAGTACTTC.

With regard to this clone: Other DNA sequences within the sample encode an identical CDR3. The rearrangement uses TRBV30 and TRBJ2-1; the D gene is possibly TRBD2 (5 bases). The V end was cut by 2 bases, the J end by 0 bases, with 8 bases between. This CDR3 spans 14 amino acids. The germline CDR1 and CDR2 sequences are GTSNPN and SVGIG (reference sequence). CDR3 region: CAWSFGDSYNEQFF. Here the CDR3 DNA reads TGTGCCTGGAGTTTCGGGGACTCCTACAATGAGCAGTTCTTC.